Following are 18 T cell receptor beta chains from one sample sequenced in a study of graft-versus-host responses after intestinal transplantation. The assay was immunoSEQ multiplex PCR, and TCRdb's table has in-frame clones only and misses some. The sample holds about 23,000 clones, 90% to 95% seen once. The material was PBMCs, obtained around 40 days after intestinal transplant. These receptors were collected from a human patient who received an intestinal transplant, so some T cells may come from the graft donor.

The V gene is TRBV11-3, the J gene TRBJ1-1; D not certain. The CDR3 covers 13 residues. Germline CDR1 reads SGHNT; CDR2 reads YENEEA. Trimming cost V 5 bases and J 7 bases, with 14 bases left between them. CDR3 region: CASSPTRGSEAFF. CDR3 bases: TGTGCCAGCAGCCCTACTCGTGGGAGTGAAGCTTTCTTT.

This clone was picked up one time. The chain couples TRBV14 to TRBJ2-1; a weak D match, TRBD2 (5 bases). The V end was cut by 5 bases, the J end by 8 bases, with 13 bases between. In germline, CDR1 is SGHDN, CDR2 FVKESK. This CDR3 is built from 13 residues. The CDR3 sequence is CASSGLPDYEQFF. The CDR3 nucleotides read TGTGCCAGCAGCGGACTTCCAGACTATGAGCAGTTCTTC.

This rearrangement joins TRBV19 to TRBJ2-7, with unresolved D. CDR1 and CDR2 from the germline V gene are LNHDA and SQIVND (reference sequence). The CDR3 runs to 13 residues. Between the trimmed V and J ends, which lost 0 bases and 1 base, there was a span of 4 bases. In DNA, the CDR3 is TGTGCCAGTAGTATAGAGAGTTCCTACGAGCAGTACTTC. It encodes CASSIESSYEQYF.

The genes are TRBV6-5 and TRBJ1-2; D remains unclear. Per germline, CDR1 MNHEY and CDR2 SVGAGI. The CDR3 is 15 residues long. V was clipped by 0 bases and J by 2 bases, with 10 bases between them. The CDR3 DNA reads as TGTGCCAGCAGTTACTCGCGCAGGAGGAACTATGGCTACACCTTC. Encoded protein: CASSYSRRRNYGYTF.

V usage is TRBV4-3 and J usage is TRBJ2-1; no reliable D call. Germline V gene lookup returns CDR1 LGHNA and CDR2 YSLEER. V lost 1 base, J lost 8 bases, and 3 bases lay in between. The CDR3 sequence is 11 residues long. CDR3 sequence (DNA): TGCGCCAGCAGCCAAGGGTATGAGCAGTTCTTC. Translated, it gives CASSQGYEQFF.

This clone was recorded once. This chain links TRBV7-3 with TRBJ2-5, with 7 bases that match TRBD2. Trimming removed 5 bases from V and 0 bases from J; junction bases left unmatched: 18. The CDR3 runs 19 residues. Germline loops: CDR1 SGHTA, CDR2 FQGTGA. The CDR3 region has the DNA TGTGCCAGCAGCCCTCTTACCCTAGCGGAGCCCAAGTACCAAGAGACCCAGTACTTC. This translates into CASSPLTLAEPKYQETQYF. Complete variable domain (other parts from reference TRBV7-3 and TRBJ2-5): GAGVSQTPSNKVTEKGKYVELRCDPISGHTALYWYRQSLGQGPEFLIYFQGTGAADDSGLPNDRFFAVRPEGSVSTLKIQRTERGDSAVYLCASSPLTLAEPKYQETQYFGPGTRLLVL.

The chain links TRBV6-6 to TRBJ2-2; D unclear. V was clipped by 5 bases and J by 8 bases, with 9 bases between them. The germline V gene encodes CDR1 MNHNY and CDR2 SVGAGI (reference sequence). This CDR3 spans 12 amino acids. CDR3 region: CASSPRYGELFF. The CDR3 nucleotides are TGTGCCAGCAGTCCCCGCTATGGGGAGCTGTTTTTT.

The chain couples TRBV2 to TRBJ2-7; a possible D gene is TRBD1 (6 bases). The germline V and J ends were trimmed by 7 bases and 0 bases, with 16 bases remaining between them. Germline V gene sequence: CDR1 SNHLY, CDR2 FYNNEI. The CDR3 runs 15 residues. The CDR3 DNA is TGTGCCAGCACATTTACTGGACAGAGCTCCTACGAGCAGTACTTC. This encodes CASTFTGQSSYEQYF.

This chain connects TRBV10-1 to TRBJ2-1; TRBD2 matches at 14 bases. After removal of 2 bases from V and 0 bases from J, the junction contained 6 bases not matched to a gene. The germline gives CDR1 WNHNN, CDR2 SYGVQD (reference sequence). The CDR3 extends over 19 amino acids. Written as DNA, the CDR3 is TGCGCCAGCAGTGAGGGGACTAGCGGGAGACGGAGCTCCTACAATGAGCAGTTCTTC. Translating it yields CASSEGTSGRRSSYNEQFF.

The chain combines TRBV6-4 with TRBJ2-3, with TRBD2 identical over 12 bases. Germline V gene sequence: CDR1 MRHNA, CDR2 SNTAGT. After removal of 6 bases from V and 7 bases from J, the junction contained 5 bases not matched to a gene. The CDR3 contains 14 residues. The CDR3 here is CASSPGTSGYTQYF. The CDR3 nucleotides are TGTGCCAGCAGCCCCGGGACTAGCGGGTATACGCAGTATTTT.

The gene calls are TRBV28 and TRBJ2-3, with TRBD1 as a possible D gene (6 bases). The V end was cut by 2 bases, the J end by 3 bases, with 18 bases between. CDR3 length equals 17 residues. CDR1 MDHEN and CDR2 SYDVKM come from the germline V gene. The CDR3 nucleotides are TGTGCCAGCAGTTTAACCTTAGTCAACAGGGAAACAGATACGCAGTATTTT. It specifies CASSLTLVNRETDTQYF.

CDR3 sequence reads: CAWSVRGFGGPGANVLTF. The CDR3 DNA reads as TGTGCCTGGAGTGTACGAGGCTTTGGGGGGCCTGGGGCCAACGTCCTGACTTTC. V and J are TRBV30 and TRBJ2-6, with D possibly called TRBD1 or TRBD2 (6 bases each). This CDR3 contains 18 residues. CDR1 and CDR2 (germline): GTSNPN, SVGIG (reference sequence). V shed 0 bases and J shed 2 bases, with 17 bases lying between them.

This chain uses TRBV9 with TRBJ2-1; D is uncertain. CDR3 length equals 11 residues. Germline lookup yields CDR1 SGDLS and CDR2 YYNGEE. V was trimmed by 0 bases and J by 10 bases, leaving 5 bases between them. CDR3 region: CASSVGGEQFF. In nucleotides, the CDR3 is TGTGCCAGCAGCGTAGGAGGAGAGCAGTTCTTC.

The CDR3: CASSLGRDYGYTF. For the CDR3, the DNA is TGTGCCAGCAGCTTGGGGAGGGACTATGGCTACACCTTC. This sequence joins TRBV7-2 and TRBJ1-2, with D hard to call. V was pared by 3 bases and J by 3 bases, with 8 bases between. Germline V CDR1 and CDR2: SGHTA, FQGNSA. CDR3 length: 13 residues.

V and J are TRBV4-1 and TRBJ2-7, with 14 bases that match TRBD2. The CDR3 runs to 20 residues. The V segment lost 0 bases and the J segment 4 bases; nucleotides outside the gene matches: 14. Germline-derived CDR1 and CDR2 are MGHRA and YSYEKL. The CDR3 coding sequence is TGCGCCAGCAGCCAAGAAGGAATATGGGGACTAGCGGGAGATGAATACGAGCAGTACTTC. Protein product: CASSQEGIWGLAGDEYEQYF.

V gene TRBV4-2 combines with J gene TRBJ2-1; D may be TRBD1 or TRBD2 (5 bases each). The CDR3 spans 11 residues. V lost 5 bases and J 8 bases, leaving 7 bases between the germline ends. The germline V gene has CDR1 LGHNA and CDR2 YNFKEQ. The CDR3 DNA follows: TGTGCCAGCAGCGTGGGGGATGAGCAGTTCTTC. Amino acids: CASSVGDEQFF.

This chain joins TRBV30 and TRBJ1-1, with D perhaps matching TRBD1 (6 bases). Trimming removed 2 bases at V and 1 base at J, with 11 bases between. CDR1 is GTSNPN, CDR2 SVGIG, per germline (reference sequence). This CDR3 region has 14 residues. DNA of the CDR3: TGTGCCTGGAGTTCCCGACAGGCGAACACTGAAGCTTTCTTT. This gives the protein CAWSSRQANTEAFF.

The chain links TRBV6-5 to TRBJ1-1; D unclear. V shed 0 bases and J shed 6 bases, with 8 bases lying between them. This CDR3 is 13 amino acids long. The germline V gene has CDR1 MNHEY and CDR2 SVGAGI. The CDR3 region has the DNA TGTGCCAGCAGTTACTCGAATGGGGCTGAAGCTTTCTTT. Protein product: CASSYSNGAEAFF.